This T cell receptor (beta chain) was sequenced during a study of cytomegalovirus exposure and HLA in healthy donors listed by TCRdb under 2017. Turning to the overall study: According to a later analysis, one platform produced both the approximately 110 validation repertoires and the roughly 640 repertoires of the first cohort. The study was designed to test whether signatures of past pathogen exposure could be identified by cataloging public T cell receptors. In addition to the first cohort of approximately 670 subjects, a separate validation cohort of approximately 110 different subjects was used. The study combined high-throughput TCR immunosequencing, statistical association of individual TCRs with disease status, and machine learning to predict cytomegalovirus infection status. The investigation overall reported the following: The classifier was reported to diagnose cytomegalovirus status with high specificity and sensitivity in both the original cohort and the validation cohort. The authors suggested that the approach could potentially be extended to other disease states and immunological phenotypes. Across donors, most TCR sequences were observed very rarely, whereas some public TCRs were present in many individuals. The study listed 150 to 200 TCR beta chains as associated with cytomegalovirus. The validation cohort had no HLA typing available for a later analysis, so co-occurrence within that cohort was assessed over all 110 or so repertoires. Of the cluster scores, 85% to 95% were above 0 in a later analysis, which found that TCRs clustered in the first cohort also tended to co-occur in the approximately 130 validation repertoires. In vitro tests confirmed that a few of the cytomegalovirus-associated TCR beta chains recognize cytomegalovirus antigens.

V drops 4 bases and J drops 9 bases, leaving 16 bases in between. Taken from the germline V gene, the CDR1 and CDR2 loops are SNHLY and FYNNEI. The CDR3 has 15 amino acids, counting the end cysteine and phenylalanine. The read is trimmed to its CDR3 DNA, 45 bases read in frame from base 1. The library was produced with the immunoSEQ multiplex PCR assay. From the authors' description of their analysis: A statistical classification framework was built for diagnosing cytomegalovirus status from the catalog of TCR beta chain sequences. Entries here come from immuneACCESS through TCRdb and include only in-frame sequences with V and J called. Some clones fail to appear in such tables; in the studies checked, an unresolved V gene covers under half of the shortfall, and the cause of the remainder is unknown. The DNA was the basis for D and trimming; V, J and clone size are from that table. The sample yields more than 90,000 clones; about 85% were counted once. Of the sample, around 4.5% falls within the top ten clones.

The donors were included in the validation cohort of some 120 subjects, a group kept apart from the roughly 670-subject first cohort. This clone was counted between two and nine times. It has no known antigen specificity. Base qualities are missing; no much larger clone stands one base away. Sample: PBMCs. The chain is made from TRBV2 and TRBJ1-6; too little of a D gene remains to name it. The sequence was obtained from a man between 18 and 35 years old in good health and CMV-seropositive. The DNA sequence is given as TGTGCCAGCAGTGTCTGGCAGCCTCCGGGTTCACCCCTCCACTTT. Translated, it gives CASSVWQPPGSPLHF. With the portions outside the CDR3 filled from the reference TRBV2 and TRBJ1-6 genes, the complete variable region becomes EPEVTQTPSHQVTQMGQEVILRCVPISNHLYFYWYRQILGQKVEFLVSFYNNEISEKSEIFDDQFSVERPDGSNFTLKIRSTKLEDSAMYFCASSVWQPPGSPLHFGNGTRLTVT.